This passage covers 20 T cell receptor beta chains from one sample sequenced in a study of shared clonotypes between healthy human individuals. Using immunoSEQ multiplex PCR, the repertoire was profiled, and TCRdb retains in-frame clones only, with some absent. The sample lists roughly 1.5 million clones, 98% occurring once. Material: naive CD4+ T cells sorted from blood. The subset here: CD45RA+ positively selected. All receptors derive from a man aged 25 to 40 in good health.

The V call is TRBV9, the J call TRBJ2-2; tentatively, D is TRBD2 (6 bases). Trimming took off 0 bases at V and 1 base at J, with 10 bases between the two ends. CDR3 size: 16 residues. Germline V gene lookup returns CDR1 SGDLS and CDR2 YYNGEE. The CDR3 coding sequence is TGTGCCAGCAGCGTAGGCCCGGGAGTGAACACCGGGGAGCTGTTTTTT. It codes for CASSVGPGVNTGELFF.

This chain links TRBV5-1 with TRBJ1-2; D is undetermined. Germline V gives CDR1 SGHRS, CDR2 YFSETQ. The CDR3 loop spans 14 amino acids. V was pared by 4 bases and J by 3 bases, with 13 bases between. Here the CDR3 DNA reads TGCGCCAGCAGCCCGCAGGACGGAGACTATGGCTACACCTTC. It is translated as CASSPQDGDYGYTF.

This clone was seen only once. The chain combines TRBV15 with TRBJ1-2; a weak D match, TRBD1 (5 bases). CDR3 size: 15 residues. V was pared by 0 bases and J by 4 bases, with 12 bases between. Germline V gene data show CDR1 as LNHNV and CDR2 as YYDKDF (reference sequence). CDR3 sequence: CATSREGGRVYGYTF. The CDR3 bases are TGTGCCACCAGCAGAGAGGGGGGGAGGGTCTATGGCTACACCTTC.

The J gene is TRBJ2-7, the V gene TRBV10-2, with 9 bases aligning to TRBD1. V lost 6 bases and J lost 6; bases outside the gene matches: 9. From germline, CDR1 is WSHSY and CDR2 SAAADI. This CDR3 region has 14 residues. The CDR3 sequence is CASRKPGQGAEQYF. CDR3 nucleotides: TGCGCCAGCAGGAAGCCGGGACAGGGCGCCGAGCAGTACTTC.

This chain joins TRBV7-9 and TRBJ2-3; D assignment may be TRBD1 or TRBD2 (5 bases each). The V and J ends lost 8 bases and 0 bases respectively, with 9 bases between them. The germline gives CDR1 SEHNR, CDR2 FQNEAQ (reference sequence). This CDR3 region has 13 residues. As DNA, the CDR3 is TGTGCCAGCGCCCGGGACAGCACAGATACGCAGTATTTT. Protein product: CASARDSTDTQYF. The full variable domain, its missing parts supplied by reference TRBV7-9 and TRBJ2-3, is DTGVSQNPRHKITKRGQNVTFRCDPISEHNRLYWYRQTLGQGPEFLTYFQNEAQLEKSRLLSDRFSAERPKGSFSTLEIQRTEQGDSAMYLCASARDSTDTQYFGPGTRLTVL.

This rearrangement joins TRBV11-2 to TRBJ2-1; D unclear. Deletions cut 0 bases from V and 12 bases from J, with 12 bases between. The CDR3 extends over 13 amino acids. Germline CDR1 reads SGHAT; CDR2 reads FQNNGV. For the CDR3, the DNA is TGTGCCAGCAGCTTAGATTTCCGGTCGGGGCAGTTCTTC. This translates into CASSLDFRSGQFF. The full variable domain, its missing parts supplied by reference TRBV11-2 and TRBJ2-1, is EAGVAQSPRYKIIEKRQSVAFWCNPISGHATLYWYQQILGQGPKLLIQFQNNGVVDDSQLPKDRFSAERLKGVDSTLKIQPAKLEDSAVYLCASSLDFRSGQFFGPGTRLTVL.

Only one count was recorded for this clone. This chain uses TRBV10-2 with TRBJ2-7; 11 bases are a match to TRBD2. The V segment lost 6 bases and the J segment 0 bases; nucleotides outside the gene matches: 4. CDR3 size: 15 residues. Per germline, CDR1 WSHSY and CDR2 SAAADI. The CDR3 loop is CASRAGLADSYEQYF. CDR3 bases: TGCGCCAGCAGAGCGGGACTAGCGGACTCCTACGAGCAGTACTTC.

The V and J genes are TRBV14 and TRBJ2-7, with 8 bases aligning to TRBD2. The CDR3 consists of 14 residues. Germline CDR1 and CDR2: SGHDN and FVKESK. The J segment lost 6 bases and the V segment lost 1 base, leaving 5 bases of the junction unmatched. CDR3 coding DNA: TGTGCCAGCAGCCAAGTACTAGCGGTGGCCGAGCAGTACTTC. Amino acid sequence: CASSQVLAVAEQYF.

CDR3 in amino acids: CASSPGFFTSGRTGNEQFF. DNA for the CDR3: TGTGCCAGCAGCCCGGGTTTTTTTACTAGCGGGAGAACGGGCAATGAGCAGTTCTTC. The chain links TRBV14 to TRBJ2-1, with 11 bases identical to TRBD2. Trimming cost V 4 bases and J 6 bases; bases outside gene matches: 17. This CDR3 has 19 residues. Per the germline V gene, CDR1 is SGHDN and CDR2 is FVKESK.

V and J are TRBV5-1 and TRBJ2-5; D unclear. The germline gives CDR1 SGHRS, CDR2 YFSETQ. The CDR3 totals 13 residues. V was trimmed by 3 bases and J by 5 bases, leaving 11 bases between them. The CDR3 sequence: CASSSPARETQYF. In DNA, the CDR3 is TGCGCCAGCAGCTCCCCGGCGCGGGAGACCCAGTACTTC.

The rearrangement joins TRBV28 to TRBJ2-1; D gene uncertain. The germline V gene has CDR1 MDHEN and CDR2 SYDVKM. The V end lost 6 bases, the J end lost 0 bases, and 12 bases lay between the germline ends. CDR3 length: 15 amino acids. The CDR3 region is CASSTGSPSYNEQFF. CDR3 DNA sequence: TGTGCCAGCAGCACCGGGTCCCCCTCCTACAATGAGCAGTTCTTC. Combining the CDR3 with reference TRBV28 and TRBJ2-1 gives the whole variable domain DVKVTQSSRYLVKRTGEKVFLECVQDMDHENMFWYRQDPGLGLRLIYFSYDVKMKEKGDIPEGYSVSREKKERFSLILESASTNQTSMYLCASSTGSPSYNEQFFGPGTRLTVL.

This clone was counted once. The V and J genes are TRBV27 and TRBJ2-7; 9 bases agree with TRBD2. CDR1 and CDR2 from the germline V gene are MNHEY and SMNVEV (reference sequence). With 2 bases clipped from V and 2 bases from J, the junction kept 1 base outside the gene matches. The CDR3 runs to 14 residues. In DNA, the CDR3 is TGTGCCAGCAGTTTACGCGGGAGGGCCTACGAGCAGTACTTC. The encoded protein is CASSLRGRAYEQYF.

This clone was found once. The chain couples TRBV5-8 to TRBJ2-7, with TRBD1 identical over 7 bases. The CDR3 is 16 amino acids. With V trimmed by 7 bases and J by 4 bases, 17 bases remained unmatched. Germline CDR1 reads SGHTS; CDR2 reads YDEGEE. CDR3 in DNA: TGTGCCAGCGGCTCTTACACGGGACAGATAAAATACGAGCAGTACTTC. Its translation: CASGSYTGQIKYEQYF.

This clone occurred once. This sequence joins TRBV28 and TRBJ2-1; 9 bases agree with TRBD1. The V segment lost 8 bases and the J segment 6 bases; nucleotides outside the gene matches: 20. The CDR3 is made up of 18 amino acids. Germline CDR1 is MDHEN and CDR2 is SYDVKM. CDR3 protein: CASPRSSSIRDRVNEQFF. The CDR3 region has the DNA TGTGCCAGCCCGAGATCGTCTTCAATTCGGGACAGGGTCAATGAGCAGTTCTTC.

This chain connects TRBV7-6 to TRBJ2-3; the match to TRBD2 covers 9 bases. This CDR3 is built from 19 residues. V was clipped by 7 bases and J by 4 bases; unmatched bases: 21. Germline lookup yields CDR1 SGHVS and CDR2 FNYEAQ. The chain's CDR3 is CASTLAPGFSGRMADTQYF. The CDR3 DNA reads as TGTGCCAGCACCCTTGCGCCAGGATTTAGCGGGAGAATGGCAGATACGCAGTATTTT.

The chain is built from TRBV27 and TRBJ1-2; no reliable D call. Trimming left V 4 bases short and J 4 bases short, with 10 bases between. Germline CDR1 and CDR2: MNHEY and SMNVEV (reference sequence). This CDR3 region has 13 residues. This chain's CDR3 is CASSYPSSYGYTF. Here the CDR3 DNA reads TGTGCCAGCAGTTACCCCTCCTCCTATGGCTACACCTTC.

J is TRBJ2-1 and V is TRBV5-1, with 12 positions matching TRBD2. Germline CDR1 and CDR2: SGHRS and YFSETQ. The CDR3 is made up of 16 amino acids. V trimming: 5 bases; J trimming: 8 bases; junction bases outside the gene matches: 11. The CDR3 loop is CASSSSLAGGVDEQFF. For the CDR3, the DNA is TGCGCCAGCAGTTCAAGTCTAGCGGGAGGGGTGGATGAGCAGTTCTTC. Together with reference TRBV5-1 and TRBJ2-1, the CDR3 gives the full variable domain: KAGVTQTPRYLIKTRGQQVTLSCSPISGHRSVSWYQQTPGQGLQFLFEYFSETQRNKGNFPGRFSGRQFSNSRSEMNVSTLELGDSALYLCASSSSLAGGVDEQFFGPGTRLTVL.

The chain couples TRBV6-6 to TRBJ1-1; D gene unclear. The CDR3 is 12 amino acids. The V end lost 7 bases, the J end lost 10 bases, and 16 bases lay between the germline ends. From germline, CDR1 is MNHNY and CDR2 SVGAGI (reference sequence). The CDR3 nucleotides are TGTGCCAGCAACAGCCGTACGAGGTTAGCTTTCTTT. The encoded protein is CASNSRTRLAFF.

This clone was seen just once. The genes are TRBV28 and TRBJ2-7; possible D gene TRBD1, 6 bases. Per the germline V gene, CDR1 is MDHEN and CDR2 is SYDVKM. The CDR3 runs 14 residues. Trimming cost V 5 bases and J 4 bases, with 15 bases left between them. The CDR3 spells CASSTPGVGYEQYF. CDR3 sequence (DNA): TGTGCCAGCAGTACCCCAGGGGTCGGGTACGAGCAGTACTTC.

Notes on this clone: Other DNA sequences from this sample encode an identical CDR3 as well. V is TRBV18 and J is TRBJ2-7; 8 nucleotides agree with TRBD2. The CDR3 spans 14 residues. CDR1 and CDR2 from the germline V gene are KGHSH and LQKENI. V trimming: 3 bases; J trimming: 3 bases; junction bases outside the gene matches: 4. The CDR3: CASSPGGRSYEQYF. DNA of the CDR3: TGTGCCAGCTCACCGGGCGGGAGGAGCTACGAGCAGTACTTC. The full variable domain, rest sourced from reference TRBV18 and TRBJ2-7, is NAGVMQNPRHLVRRRGQEARLRCSPMKGHSHVYWYRQLPEEGLKFMVYLQKENIIDESGMPKERFSAEFPKEGPSILRIQQVVRGDSAAYFCASSPGGRSYEQYFGPGTRLTVT.